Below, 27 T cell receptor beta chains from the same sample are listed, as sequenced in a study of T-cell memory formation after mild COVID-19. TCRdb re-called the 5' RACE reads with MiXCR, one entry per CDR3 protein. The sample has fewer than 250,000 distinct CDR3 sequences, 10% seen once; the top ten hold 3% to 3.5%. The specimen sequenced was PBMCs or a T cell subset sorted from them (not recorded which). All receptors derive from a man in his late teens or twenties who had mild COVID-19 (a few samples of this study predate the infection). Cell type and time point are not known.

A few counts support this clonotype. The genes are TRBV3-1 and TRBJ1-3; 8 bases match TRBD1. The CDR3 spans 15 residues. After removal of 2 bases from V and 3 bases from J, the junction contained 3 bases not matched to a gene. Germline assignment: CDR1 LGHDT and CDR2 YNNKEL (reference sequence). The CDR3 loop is CASSQQGAYGNTIYF. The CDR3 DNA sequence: TGTGCCAGCAGCCAACAGGGGGCGTATGGAAACACCATATATTTT.

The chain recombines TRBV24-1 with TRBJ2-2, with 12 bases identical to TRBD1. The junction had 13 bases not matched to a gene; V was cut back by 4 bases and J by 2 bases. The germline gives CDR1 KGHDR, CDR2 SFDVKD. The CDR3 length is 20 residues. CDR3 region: CATSDPPGTGGDLNTGELFF. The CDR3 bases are TGTGCCACCAGTGACCCCCCCGGGACAGGGGGCGACCTTAACACCGGGGAGCTGTTTTTT.

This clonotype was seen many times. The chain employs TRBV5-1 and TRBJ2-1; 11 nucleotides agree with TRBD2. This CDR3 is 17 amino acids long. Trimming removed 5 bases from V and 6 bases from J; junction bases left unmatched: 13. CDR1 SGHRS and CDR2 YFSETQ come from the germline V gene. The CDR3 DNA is TGCGCCAGCAGTTCCTCCTCCGGGACTAGCGGAATCAATGAGCAGTTCTTC. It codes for CASSSSSGTSGINEQFF.

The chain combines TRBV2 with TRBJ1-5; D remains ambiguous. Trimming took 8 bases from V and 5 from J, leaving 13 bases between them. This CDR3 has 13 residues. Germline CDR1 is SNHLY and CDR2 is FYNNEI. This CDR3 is CASRLGGHQPQHF. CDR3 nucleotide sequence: TGTGCCAGCCGGTTGGGAGGGCATCAGCCCCAGCATTTT.

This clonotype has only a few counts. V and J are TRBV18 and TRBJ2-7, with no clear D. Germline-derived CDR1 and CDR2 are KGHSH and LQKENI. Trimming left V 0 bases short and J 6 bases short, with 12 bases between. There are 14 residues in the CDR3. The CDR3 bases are TGTGCCAGCTCACCACCCGGTCCGGGTGTCGAGCAGTACTTC. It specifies CASSPPGPGVEQYF. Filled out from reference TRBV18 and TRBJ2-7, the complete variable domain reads NAGVMQNPRHLVRRRGQEARLRCSPMKGHSHVYWYRQLPEEGLKFMVYLQKENIIDESGMPKERFSAEFPKEGPSILRIQQVVRGDSAAYFCASSPPGPGVEQYFGPGTRLTVT.

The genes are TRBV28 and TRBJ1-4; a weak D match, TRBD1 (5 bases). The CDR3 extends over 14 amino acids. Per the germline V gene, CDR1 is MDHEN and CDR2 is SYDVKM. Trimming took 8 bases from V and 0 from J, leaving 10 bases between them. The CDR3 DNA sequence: TGTGCCAGCTCGTGGGGGGCAACTAATGAAAAACTGTTTTTT. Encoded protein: CASSWGATNEKLFF.

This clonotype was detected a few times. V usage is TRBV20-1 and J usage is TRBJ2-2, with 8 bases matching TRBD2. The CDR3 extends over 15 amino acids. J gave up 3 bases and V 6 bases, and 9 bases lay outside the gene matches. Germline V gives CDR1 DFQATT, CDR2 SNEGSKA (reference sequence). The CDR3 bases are TGCAGTGCGCAAAGACTAGCGCAGTACACCGGGGAGCTGTTTTTT. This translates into CSAQRLAQYTGELFF.

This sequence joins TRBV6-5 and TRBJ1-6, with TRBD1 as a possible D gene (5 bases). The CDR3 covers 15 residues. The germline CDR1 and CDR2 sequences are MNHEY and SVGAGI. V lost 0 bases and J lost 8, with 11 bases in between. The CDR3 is CASSYSGPGDSPLHF. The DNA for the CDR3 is TGTGCCAGCAGTTACTCGGGACCGGGCGATTCACCCCTCCACTTT.

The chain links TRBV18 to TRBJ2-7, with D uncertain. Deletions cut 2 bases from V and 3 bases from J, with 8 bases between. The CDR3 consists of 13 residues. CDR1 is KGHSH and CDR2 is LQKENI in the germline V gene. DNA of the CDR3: TGTGCCAGCTCACCAAGGCGGAACTACGAGCAGTACGTC. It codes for CASSPRRNYEQYV.

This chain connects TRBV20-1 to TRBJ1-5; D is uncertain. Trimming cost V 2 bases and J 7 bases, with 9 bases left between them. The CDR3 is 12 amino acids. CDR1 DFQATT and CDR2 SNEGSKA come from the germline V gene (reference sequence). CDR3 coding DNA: TGCAGTGCTAGATTATATGCCCAGCCCCAGCATTTT. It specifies CSARLYAQPQHF.

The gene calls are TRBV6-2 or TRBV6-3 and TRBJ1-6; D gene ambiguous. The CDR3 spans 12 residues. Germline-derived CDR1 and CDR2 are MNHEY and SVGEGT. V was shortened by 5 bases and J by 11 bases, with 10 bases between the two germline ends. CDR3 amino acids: CASSKREPPLHF. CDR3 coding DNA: TGTGCCAGCAGTAAAAGGGAACCACCCCTCCACTTT.

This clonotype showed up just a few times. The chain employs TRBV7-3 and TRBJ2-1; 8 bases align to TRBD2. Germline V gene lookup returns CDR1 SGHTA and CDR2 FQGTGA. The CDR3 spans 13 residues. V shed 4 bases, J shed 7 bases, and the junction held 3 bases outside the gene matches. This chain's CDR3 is CASSSSSGNEQFF. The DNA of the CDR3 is TGTGCCAGCAGCTCGTCTAGCGGGAATGAGCAGTTCTTC.

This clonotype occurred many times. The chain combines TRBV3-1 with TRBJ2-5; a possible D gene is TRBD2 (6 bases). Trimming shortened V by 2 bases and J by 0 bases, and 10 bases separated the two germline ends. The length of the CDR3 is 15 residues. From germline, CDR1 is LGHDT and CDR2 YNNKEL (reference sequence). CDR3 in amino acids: CASSQQRGYQETQYF. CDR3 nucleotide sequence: TGTGCCAGCAGCCAACAACGGGGGTACCAAGAGACCCAGTACTTC.

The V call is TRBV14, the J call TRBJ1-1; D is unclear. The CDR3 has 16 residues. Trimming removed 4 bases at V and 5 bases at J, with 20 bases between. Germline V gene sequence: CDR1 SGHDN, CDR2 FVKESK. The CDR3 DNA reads TGTGCCAGCAGCCCGCGGCGGAGTTCTGAGGAGACTGAAGCTTTCTTT. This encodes CASSPRRSSEETEAFF.

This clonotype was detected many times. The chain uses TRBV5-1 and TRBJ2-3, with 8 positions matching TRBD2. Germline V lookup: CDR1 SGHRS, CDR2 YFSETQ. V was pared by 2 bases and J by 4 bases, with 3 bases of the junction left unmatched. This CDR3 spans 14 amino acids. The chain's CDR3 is CASSFGGAADTQYF. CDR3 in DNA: TGCGCCAGCAGCTTCGGGGGGGCTGCAGATACGCAGTATTTT.

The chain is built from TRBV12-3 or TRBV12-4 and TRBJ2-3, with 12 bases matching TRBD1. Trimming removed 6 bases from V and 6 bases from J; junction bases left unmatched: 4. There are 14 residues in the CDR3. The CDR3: CASRGQGAGDTQYF. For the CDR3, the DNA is TGTGCCAGCAGGGGACAGGGGGCTGGCGATACGCAGTATTTT.

The CDR3 coding sequence is TGTGCCAGCAGTTTAACGGGCTATGAGCAGTTCTTC. Translated: CASSLTGYEQFF. The chain couples TRBV12-3 or TRBV12-4 to TRBJ2-1; D is uncertain. The CDR3 loop spans 12 amino acids. V was shortened by 2 bases and J by 8 bases, with 7 bases between the two germline ends.

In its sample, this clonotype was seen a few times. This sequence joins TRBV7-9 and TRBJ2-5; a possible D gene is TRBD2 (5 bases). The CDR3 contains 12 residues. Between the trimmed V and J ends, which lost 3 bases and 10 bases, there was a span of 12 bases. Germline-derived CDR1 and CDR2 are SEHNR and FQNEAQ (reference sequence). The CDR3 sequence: CASSFKPGDQYF. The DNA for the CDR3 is TGTGCCAGCAGCTTTAAACCCGGGGACCAGTACTTC.

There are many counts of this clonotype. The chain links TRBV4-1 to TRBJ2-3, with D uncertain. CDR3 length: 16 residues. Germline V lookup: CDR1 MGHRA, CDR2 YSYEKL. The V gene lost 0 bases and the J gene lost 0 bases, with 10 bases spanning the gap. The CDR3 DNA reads TGCGCCAGCAGCCAAGAAAGGCGACCTAGCACAGATACGCAGTATTTT. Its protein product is CASSQERRPSTDTQYF.

Here the CDR3 reads CASSTDRGYGYTF. CDR3 DNA: TGTGCCAGCAGTACGGACAGGGGCTACGGCTACACCTTC. V and J are TRBV12-3 or TRBV12-4 and TRBJ1-2; 9 positions match TRBD1. V lost 5 bases to trimming and J lost 8 bases; unmatched junction nucleotides: 6. CDR3 length: 13 residues.

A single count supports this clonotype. CDR3 amino acids: CASRGQGASNQPQHF. The CDR3 bases are TGTGCCAGCAGGGGACAGGGGGCCAGCAATCAGCCCCAGCATTTT. The V call is TRBV6-2 or TRBV6-3, the J call TRBJ1-5, with 12 bases matching TRBD1. The V gene end was trimmed by 6 bases and the J gene end by 1 base; junction bases not matched to a gene: 1. Looked up from germline, CDR1 is MNHEY and CDR2 is SVGEGT. The CDR3 runs 15 residues.

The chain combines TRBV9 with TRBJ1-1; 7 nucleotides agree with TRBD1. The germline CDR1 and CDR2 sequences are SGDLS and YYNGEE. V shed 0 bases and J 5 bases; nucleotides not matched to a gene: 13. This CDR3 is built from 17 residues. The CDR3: CASSVGFGGRGQTEAFF. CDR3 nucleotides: TGTGCCAGCAGCGTAGGGTTCGGGGGCAGGGGACAGACTGAAGCTTTCTTT.

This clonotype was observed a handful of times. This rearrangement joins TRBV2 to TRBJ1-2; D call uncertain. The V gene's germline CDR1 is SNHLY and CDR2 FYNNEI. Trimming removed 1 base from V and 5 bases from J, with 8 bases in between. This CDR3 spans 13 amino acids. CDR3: CASSEGEDYGYTF. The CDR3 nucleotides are TGTGCCAGCAGTGAAGGGGAGGATTATGGCTACACCTTC.

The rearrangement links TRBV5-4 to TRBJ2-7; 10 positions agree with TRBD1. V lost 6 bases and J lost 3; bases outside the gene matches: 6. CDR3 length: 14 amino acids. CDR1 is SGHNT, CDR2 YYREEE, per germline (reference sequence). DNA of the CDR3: TGTGCCAGCAACCGGGACAGGGGTTTCTACGAGCAGTACTTC. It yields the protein CASNRDRGFYEQYF.

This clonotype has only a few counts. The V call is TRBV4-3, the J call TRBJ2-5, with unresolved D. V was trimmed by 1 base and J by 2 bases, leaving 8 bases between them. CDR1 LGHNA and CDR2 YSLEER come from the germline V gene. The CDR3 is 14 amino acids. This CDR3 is CASSQAPRQETQYF. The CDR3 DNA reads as TGCGCCAGCAGCCAAGCTCCTCGGCAAGAGACCCAGTACTTC.

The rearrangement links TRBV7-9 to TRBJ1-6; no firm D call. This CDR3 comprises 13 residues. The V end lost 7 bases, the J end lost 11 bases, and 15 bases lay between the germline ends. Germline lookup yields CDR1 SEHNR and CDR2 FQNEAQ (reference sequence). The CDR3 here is CASTSDPGPPLHF. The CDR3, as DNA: TGTGCCAGCACATCAGACCCTGGGCCACCCCTCCACTTT.

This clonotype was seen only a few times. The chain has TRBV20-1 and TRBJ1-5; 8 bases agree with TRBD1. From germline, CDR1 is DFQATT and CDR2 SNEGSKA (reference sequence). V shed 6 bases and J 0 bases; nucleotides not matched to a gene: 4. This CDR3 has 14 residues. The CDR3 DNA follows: TGCAGTGCGGTACAGGGGGATAGCAATCAGCCCCAGCATTTT. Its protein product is CSAVQGDSNQPQHF.